This TCR beta chain was found in a study of cytomegalovirus exposure and HLA in healthy donors. The study ran its PCR with 60 Vbeta and 13 Jbeta primers. Profiled with immunoSEQ multiplex PCR; TCRdb holds only in-frame clones, not every one. The sample includes tens of thousands of clones, 70% to 85% of them seen just once. Nominal health characterized the donors when sampled, though unrecorded immune exposures were likely. Findings and caveats of the study: Reported results showed that the classifier diagnosed cytomegalovirus status with high specificity and sensitivity.

The V gene's germline CDR1 is MNHEY and CDR2 SMNVEV (reference sequence). The germline V and J ends were trimmed by 5 bases and 4 bases, with 12 bases remaining between them. This CDR3 has 14 amino acids. Comments on this clone: Its target is not known.

The TCR sequence derives from a human donor in good health. The rearrangement links TRBV27 to TRBJ1-3, with D tentatively TRBD1 (5 bases). The specimen was PBMCs. For the CDR3, the DNA is TGTGCCAGCAGTCCTCAGGGATCCGGAAACACCATATATTTT. Amino acids: CASSPQGSGNTIYF.